The 21 T cell receptor beta chains below come from one sample, sequenced in a study of blood T cell repertoires in COVID-19. The table came from immunoSEQ multiplex PCR; TCRdb's copy has only in-frame clones and leaves some out. The table lists approximately 17,000 clones, about nine tenths of them singletons, with roughly 5.3% in the top ten. The sample consisted of PBMCs or T cells enriched from blood (not recorded which). The receptors derive from a woman aged 25 to 39 who had recovered from COVID-19.

The chain uses TRBV7-2 and TRBJ1-1; D remains unclear. CDR1 is SGHTA, CDR2 FQGNSA, per germline. Trimming stripped 1 base from V and 13 bases from J, with 13 bases between. CDR3 length: 12 residues. The CDR3 is CASSLVVDFVFF. CDR3 coding DNA: TGTGCCAGCAGCTTAGTGGTTGACTTTGTTTTCTTT.

The rearrangement uses TRBV5-6 and TRBJ2-7; 7 nucleotides line up with TRBD2. Germline loops: CDR1 SGHDT, CDR2 YYEEEE. The CDR3 consists of 16 residues. V gave up 3 bases and J gave up 2 bases; unmatched junction bases: 11. The CDR3 bases are TGTGCCAGCAGCTCTAACGGGGGAGGGAACACCTACGAGCAGTACTTC. It yields the protein CASSSNGGGNTYEQYF.

The DNA of the CDR3 is TGCGCCAGCAGCCAAGATCTGGTGGACGGGGATAGCTACACCTTC. Translated, it gives CASSQDLVDGDSYTF. V gene TRBV4-3 combines with J gene TRBJ1-2; the D is unclear. CDR1 is LGHNA and CDR2 is YSLEER in the germline V gene. V was clipped by 0 bases and J by 9 bases, with 17 bases between them. The CDR3 covers 15 residues.

About this clone: The same CDR3 also results from other DNA sequences found in this sample. The CDR3 region has the DNA TGTGCCAGCTCCCCGGGGGGGACTGAAGCTTTCTTT. Its translation: CASSPGGTEAFF. The chain has TRBV5-4 and TRBJ1-1, with a possible D match to TRBD1 (5 bases). The germline V and J ends were trimmed by 7 bases and 5 bases, with 12 bases remaining between them. The CDR3 has 12 residues. In germline, CDR1 is SGHNT, CDR2 YYREEE (reference sequence).

The rearrangement joins TRBV6-1 to TRBJ2-5; 14 positions match TRBD2. Losses at the gene ends were 4 bases for V and 4 bases for J; bases not matched to a gene: 8. From germline, CDR1 is MNHNS and CDR2 SASEGT. CDR3 length: 17 amino acids. The CDR3 loop reads CASSATSGGASGETQYF. The CDR3, as DNA: TGTGCCAGCAGTGCGACTAGCGGGGGGGCCTCGGGAGAGACCCAGTACTTC.

V is TRBV7-8 and J is TRBJ1-6; 8 positions agree with TRBD1. The length of the CDR3 is 15 residues. V trimming: 1 base; J trimming: 10 bases; junction bases outside the gene matches: 6. CDR1 SGHVS and CDR2 FQNEAQ come from the germline V gene. CDR3 loop: CASSLGRDRRSPLHF. The CDR3 DNA sequence: TGTGCCAGCAGCTTAGGACGGGACAGGAGGTCACCCCTCCACTTT.

The rearrangement joins TRBV10-2 to TRBJ2-5, with 7 bases that match TRBD2. V shed 8 bases and J 3 bases; nucleotides not matched to a gene: 9. Looked up from germline, CDR1 is WSHSY and CDR2 is SAAADI. The CDR3 has 14 amino acids. The CDR3 region is CASSSGTREETQYF. Written as DNA, the CDR3 is TGCGCCAGCTCTAGCGGTACGAGGGAAGAGACCCAGTACTTC.

The chain recombines TRBV14 with TRBJ1-6, with D unclear. This CDR3 is built from 15 residues. V dropped 4 bases and J dropped 10 bases, with 17 bases sitting between them. Germline CDR1 and CDR2: SGHDN and FVKESK. Written as DNA, the CDR3 is TGTGCCAGCAGCCTTGATGGCAGGATATCCTCACCCCTCCACTTT. Translation gives CASSLDGRISSPLHF.

This clone was detected only a few times. The chain combines TRBV28 with TRBJ2-2; no definite D call. CDR3 length: 14 residues. The V gene's germline CDR1 is MDHEN and CDR2 SYDVKM. V lost 1 base and J lost 1, with 4 bases in between. As DNA, the CDR3 is TGTGCCAGCAGTTTATTCATGAACACCGGGGAGCTGTTTTTT. This translates into CASSLFMNTGELFF.

A few counts support this clone. The chain has TRBV3-1 (or the pseudogene TRBV3-2) and TRBJ2-7; 13 nucleotides agree with TRBD2. Germline V gives CDR1 LGHDT, CDR2 YNNKEL (reference sequence). This CDR3 comprises 18 residues. V lost 2 bases, J lost 6 bases, and 13 bases stayed unmatched. The CDR3 DNA reads TGTGCCAGCAGCCAAATGGGGGCTAAGGGACTAGCGGGGCTCGAGCAGTACTTC. It codes for CASSQMGAKGLAGLEQYF.

The genes are TRBV6-5 and TRBJ1-5; D possibly corresponds to TRBD1 (6 bases). CDR3 size: 14 residues. Trimming took off 8 bases at V and 3 bases at J, with 14 bases between the two ends. Germline V gene data show CDR1 as MNHEY and CDR2 as SVGAGI. The DNA of the CDR3 is TGTGCCAGCGCCGTCGGGGACAACAATCAGCCCCAGCATTTT. Translating gives CASAVGDNNQPQHF.

The chain recombines TRBV30 with TRBJ2-1; 8 nucleotides match TRBD1. Looked up from germline, CDR1 is GTSNPN and CDR2 is SVGIG (reference sequence). The length of the CDR3 is 15 residues. Trimming took 4 bases from V and 2 from J; bases not matched to a gene: 7. Written as DNA, the CDR3 is TGTGCCTGGACCGCGGACAGGGAAACCTACAATGAGCAGTTCTTC. Its translation is CAWTADRETYNEQFF.

This chain joins TRBV4-3 and TRBJ2-2; 8 nucleotides agree with TRBD1. CDR1 is LGHNA and CDR2 is YSLEER in the germline V gene. The CDR3 totals 16 residues. Losses at the gene ends were 4 bases for V and 7 bases for J; bases not matched to a gene: 11. CDR3 coding DNA: TGCGCCAGCAGCCCCGTTGGGCAGGGGGCTTTCGGGGAGCTGTTTTTT. Protein sequence: CASSPVGQGAFGELFF.

The rearrangement links TRBV7-9 to TRBJ1-3; D gene unclear. Germline values: CDR1 SEHNR, CDR2 FQNEAQ (reference sequence). This CDR3 has 14 residues. V was trimmed by 3 bases and J by 1 base, leaving 7 bases between them. Written as DNA, the CDR3 is TGTGCCAGCAGCTTCGGGGAGTCTGGAAACACCATATATTTT. Translated, it gives CASSFGESGNTIYF.

The chain uses TRBV19 and TRBJ2-3, with TRBD2 as a possible D gene (7 bases). V was cut by 4 bases and J by 2 bases, with 13 bases left in between. CDR1 is LNHDA, CDR2 SQIVND, per germline (reference sequence). CDR3 size: 15 residues. The CDR3 loop reads CASSKARGPTDTQYF. The CDR3 coding sequence is TGTGCCAGTAGTAAGGCGCGGGGGCCCACAGATACGCAGTATTTT.

DNA for the CDR3: TGTGCCAGCAGCTTAGGTGTAGCGGGGGGACCCGGAAATGAGCAGTTCTTC. Protein product: CASSLGVAGGPGNEQFF. J is TRBJ2-1 and V is TRBV11-3, with 10 positions matching TRBD2. J was trimmed by 7 bases and V by 1 base; bases with no gene match: 10. CDR3 length: 17 amino acids. Germline V CDR1 and CDR2: SGHNT, YENEEA. Looking up the rest from reference TRBV11-3 and TRBJ2-1 gives the full variable domain: EAGVVQSPRYKIIEKKQPVAFWCNPISGHNTLYWYLQNLGQGPELLIRYENEEAVDDSQLPKDRFSAERLKGVDSTLKIQPAELGDSAVYLCASSLGVAGGPGNEQFFGPGTRLTVL.

This chain links TRBV18 with TRBJ1-1; TRBD1 is a possible D gene (6 bases). Germline values: CDR1 KGHSH, CDR2 LQKENI. This CDR3 has 14 amino acids. V lost 0 bases to trimming and J lost 3 bases, with 8 bases between them. CDR3 region: CASSPPDSYTEAFF. CDR3 coding DNA: TGTGCCAGCTCACCACCGGACAGCTACACTGAAGCTTTCTTT.

This chain uses TRBV27 with TRBJ2-3; perhaps TRBD2 as D (6 bases). Germline V gives CDR1 MNHEY, CDR2 SMNVEV (reference sequence). CDR3 length: 14 amino acids. The ends were cut back, 6 bases at V and 0 bases at J, with 10 bases in the middle. CDR3 region: CASSGRGSTDTQYF. The CDR3 DNA follows: TGTGCCAGCAGCGGCCGGGGGAGCACAGATACGCAGTATTTT.

The genes are TRBV2 and TRBJ1-2; D call uncertain. Germline CDR1 reads SNHLY; CDR2 reads FYNNEI. With 6 bases removed from V and 4 bases from J, the gap between germline ends came to 6 bases. This CDR3 is 11 amino acids long. The CDR3 loop reads CASSVSYGYTF. Here the CDR3 DNA reads TGTGCCAGCAGCGTGAGCTATGGCTACACCTTC.

This rearrangement joins TRBV6-5 to TRBJ1-2; no firm D call. This CDR3 has 14 amino acids. Germline V gene lookup returns CDR1 MNHEY and CDR2 SVGAGI. Trimming left V 2 bases short and J 1 base short, with 8 bases between. The CDR3 region is CASSYQAGNYGYTF. The CDR3 region has the DNA TGTGCCAGCAGTTACCAGGCGGGTAACTATGGCTACACCTTC.

The chain is built from TRBV7-6 and TRBJ1-2, with 9 positions matching TRBD1. The length of the CDR3 is 13 residues. Germline values: CDR1 SGHVS, CDR2 FNYEAQ. J lost 5 bases, V lost 5 bases, and 3 bases had no gene match. The CDR3 coding sequence is TGTGCCAGCAGCGCCGGGACAGGGTATGGCTACACCTTC. It is translated as CASSAGTGYGYTF.